The 20 T cell receptor beta chains below come from one sample, sequenced in a study of cytomegalovirus exposure and HLA in healthy donors. The PCR contained 60 Vbeta and 13 Jbeta primers. The assay was immunoSEQ multiplex PCR, and TCRdb's table has in-frame clones only and misses some. The sample holds about 160,000 clones, more than 80% seen once. Sequenced sample: PBMCs. Source of these receptors: a woman between 50 and 59 years old in good health and CMV-seronegative.

This clone appeared once. J is TRBJ2-7 and V is TRBV6-6, with D possibly TRBD2 on 6 matching bases. The CDR3 has 15 amino acids. Germline V gene data show CDR1 as MNHNY and CDR2 as SVGAGI (reference sequence). Trimming took 7 bases from V and 0 from J, leaving 16 bases between them. CDR3 residues: CASNNGGWSSYEQYF. The CDR3 bases are TGTGCCAGCAATAACGGAGGGTGGAGCTCCTACGAGCAGTACTTC.

The chain joins TRBV7-2 to TRBJ1-1, with TRBD1 as a possible D gene (6 bases). Germline CDR1 SGHTA, CDR2 FQGNSA. There are 12 residues in the CDR3. The germline V and J ends were trimmed by 4 bases and 5 bases, with 8 bases remaining between them. The CDR3 nucleotides are TGTGCCAGCAGCTCCCAGGGGACTGAAGCTTTCTTT. Translating gives CASSSQGTEAFF.

This chain connects TRBV5-1 to TRBJ2-5; possibly TRBD1 for D (5 bases). The V end lost 5 bases, the J end lost 4 bases, and 15 bases lay between the germline ends. Germline CDR1 reads SGHRS; CDR2 reads YFSETQ. The length of the CDR3 is 14 residues. This CDR3 is CASRGRVGLETQYF. CDR3 coding DNA: TGCGCCAGCAGGGGCAGGGTGGGTTTAGAGACCCAGTACTTC.

The V call is TRBV7-2, the J call TRBJ2-1, with a possible D match to TRBD1 (5 bases). This CDR3 has 15 amino acids. V lost 4 bases to trimming and J lost 0 bases, with 10 bases between them. Germline V gene data show CDR1 as SGHTA and CDR2 as FQGNSA. This CDR3 is CASSYDRFSYNEQFF. The CDR3 DNA follows: TGTGCCAGCAGCTACGACAGATTCTCCTACAATGAGCAGTTCTTC.

This chain uses TRBV7-3 with TRBJ2-3, with TRBD2 identical over 11 bases. The CDR3 contains 16 residues. CDR1 and CDR2 (germline): SGHTA, FQGTGA. The ends lost 2 bases at V and 3 bases at J; junction bases unmatched: 4. The CDR3 loop reads CASSLRLAGGTDTQYF. The CDR3 nucleotides read TGTGCCAGCAGCTTACGCCTAGCGGGGGGAACAGATACGCAGTATTTT.

The chain combines TRBV9 with TRBJ2-1, with D perhaps TRBD1 (5 bases). Germline values: CDR1 SGDLS, CDR2 YYNGEE. This CDR3 has 14 residues. The V end was cut by 1 base, the J end by 2 bases, with 7 bases between. The CDR3 sequence is CASSVQDTYNEQFF. CDR3 DNA sequence: TGTGCCAGCAGCGTACAGGACACCTACAATGAGCAGTTCTTC.

V gene TRBV7-9 combines with J gene TRBJ2-2; TRBD2 matches 9 bases. This CDR3 contains 16 residues. Germline V gene sequence: CDR1 SEHNR, CDR2 FQNEAQ (reference sequence). Losses at the gene ends were 5 bases for V and 5 bases for J; bases not matched to a gene: 9. CDR3 DNA sequence: TGTGCCAGCAGCCCGCATAGCGGGGGTGGGACCGGGGAGCTGTTTTTT. It translates to CASSPHSGGGTGELFF.

V is TRBV5-1 and J is TRBJ2-2; TRBD2 might be the D (5 bases). This CDR3 region has 15 residues. Trimming pared 1 base from V and 5 bases from J, leaving 12 bases between. Germline lookup yields CDR1 SGHRS and CDR2 YFSETQ. This chain's CDR3 is CASSLKEGRTGELFF. DNA of the CDR3: TGCGCCAGCAGCTTGAAAGAGGGCCGGACCGGGGAGCTGTTTTTT.

This clone showed up just once. This chain joins TRBV5-1 and TRBJ2-3, with TRBD2 matching over 10 bases. V lost 0 bases, J lost 4 bases, and 2 bases stayed unmatched. The CDR3 has 15 amino acids. Germline CDR1 reads SGHRS; CDR2 reads YFSETQ. The CDR3 DNA reads as TGCGCCAGCAGCTTGGAAGCGGGAGGGCCAGATACGCAGTATTTT. Amino acid sequence: CASSLEAGGPDTQYF. The whole variable domain, remainder taken from reference TRBV5-1 and TRBJ2-3, is KAGVTQTPRYLIKTRGQQVTLSCSPISGHRSVSWYQQTPGQGLQFLFEYFSETQRNKGNFPGRFSGRQFSNSRSEMNVSTLELGDSALYLCASSLEAGGPDTQYFGPGTRLTVL.

Worth noting for this clone: At one end, the junction sequence differs from germline, possibly due to a read error. V gene TRBV10-3 combines with J gene TRBJ2-4; 7 nucleotides align to TRBD2. Germline V gives CDR1 ENHRY, CDR2 SYGVKD. The CDR3 is 16 amino acids. For the CDR3, the DNA is TGTGCCATCAGTGACCCAGCGGGAAACGTCAAAGACATTCAGTACTTC. As protein: CAISDPAGNVKDIQYF.

This chain links TRBV7-8 with TRBJ2-7; D might be TRBD2 (5 bases). Germline CDR1 SGHVS, CDR2 FQNEAQ. The CDR3 loop spans 12 amino acids. The V end was cut by 2 bases, the J end by 7 bases, with 9 bases between. In nucleotides, the CDR3 is TGTGCCAGCAGCTTAATTGCGGGTGAGCAGTACTTC. It translates to CASSLIAGEQYF.

The chain is built from TRBV9 and TRBJ1-1; D is ambiguous. Germline CDR1 is SGDLS and CDR2 is YYNGEE. V lost 4 bases and J 5 bases, leaving 15 bases between the germline ends. CDR3 size: 14 residues. CDR3 nucleotides: TGTGCCAGCAGCATCGGACGGGAACAAACTGAAGCTTTCTTT. Protein product: CASSIGREQTEAFF.

As regards this clone: Compared with germline, one end of the junction differs, possibly owing to a read error. The chain employs TRBV7-9 and TRBJ1-2; no clear D. Germline values: CDR1 SEHNR, CDR2 FQNEAQ (reference sequence). The CDR3 loop spans 12 amino acids. CDR3 bases: TGTTCCAGCAGCGCAGCCTTGGGCGGCTACACCTTC. The encoded protein is CSSSAALGGYTF.

The chain links TRBV6-1 to TRBJ1-1; TRBD1 agrees at 9 bases. CDR1 MNHNS and CDR2 SASEGT come from the germline V gene. J gave up 5 bases and V 9 bases, and 13 bases lay outside the gene matches. The CDR3 contains 15 residues. The CDR3 DNA reads TGTGCCAGTTCGCTTGCCGGGACAGGGTTAACTGAAGCTTTCTTT. Amino acids: CASSLAGTGLTEAFF.

This clone was counted a single time. The chain couples TRBV29-1 to TRBJ2-2; 10 nucleotides match TRBD1. There are 17 residues in the CDR3. J gave up 1 base and V 7 bases, and 12 bases lay outside the gene matches. Germline loops: CDR1 SQVTM, CDR2 ANQGSEA. CDR3 nucleotides: TGCAGCGCATCCGGGACAGGGGATCGGTTGAACACCGGGGAGCTGTTTTTT. Translation gives CSASGTGDRLNTGELFF.

J is TRBJ2-1 and V is TRBV28; maybe TRBD1 (6 bases). The CDR3 covers 13 residues. CDR1 is MDHEN and CDR2 is SYDVKM in the germline V gene. The V end lost 3 bases, the J end lost 7 bases, and 10 bases lay between the germline ends. The CDR3 loop reads CASSLVRGNEQFF. CDR3 sequence (DNA): TGTGCCAGCAGTTTGGTGAGGGGGAATGAGCAGTTCTTC. Complete variable domain (other parts from reference TRBV28 and TRBJ2-1): DVKVTQSSRYLVKRTGEKVFLECVQDMDHENMFWYRQDPGLGLRLIYFSYDVKMKEKGDIPEGYSVSREKKERFSLILESASTNQTSMYLCASSLVRGNEQFFGPGTRLTVL.

V and J are TRBV7-2 and TRBJ1-5; possible D gene TRBD1, 5 bases. This CDR3 is 14 amino acids long. Germline lookup yields CDR1 SGHTA and CDR2 FQGNSA. V was cut by 1 base and J by 1 base, with 5 bases left in between. CDR3 in DNA: TGTGCCAGCAGCTTAGGACAGAGCAATCAGCCCCAGCATTTT. This sequence encodes CASSLGQSNQPQHF.

This clone was seen only once. The chain couples TRBV11-2 to TRBJ1-3; D is ambiguous. The ends were cut back, 5 bases at V and 4 bases at J, with 9 bases in the middle. CDR3 length equals 13 residues. Per germline, CDR1 SGHAT and CDR2 FQNNGV. The CDR3, as DNA: TGTGCCAGCAGCGTCGAAACAGGAAACACCATATATTTT. Its translation is CASSVETGNTIYF.

V usage is TRBV9 and J usage is TRBJ1-4; a possible D gene is TRBD1 (5 bases). This CDR3 contains 14 residues. Trimming removed 1 base at V and 5 bases at J, with 9 bases between. Germline V CDR1 and CDR2: SGDLS, YYNGEE. The CDR3 DNA sequence: TGTGCCAGCAGCGTACAGGGAATGAATGAAAAACTGTTTTTT. It encodes CASSVQGMNEKLFF.

V gene TRBV19 combines with J gene TRBJ2-7, with 7 bases lining up with TRBD1. Germline V gene sequence: CDR1 LNHDA, CDR2 SQIVND (reference sequence). This CDR3 has 16 amino acids. V dropped 8 bases and J dropped 2; count of bases not matched to a gene: 15. CDR3 sequence: CASGQSTQGFTYEQYF. The CDR3, as DNA: TGTGCCAGTGGGCAATCAACACAGGGGTTTACCTACGAGCAGTACTTC.